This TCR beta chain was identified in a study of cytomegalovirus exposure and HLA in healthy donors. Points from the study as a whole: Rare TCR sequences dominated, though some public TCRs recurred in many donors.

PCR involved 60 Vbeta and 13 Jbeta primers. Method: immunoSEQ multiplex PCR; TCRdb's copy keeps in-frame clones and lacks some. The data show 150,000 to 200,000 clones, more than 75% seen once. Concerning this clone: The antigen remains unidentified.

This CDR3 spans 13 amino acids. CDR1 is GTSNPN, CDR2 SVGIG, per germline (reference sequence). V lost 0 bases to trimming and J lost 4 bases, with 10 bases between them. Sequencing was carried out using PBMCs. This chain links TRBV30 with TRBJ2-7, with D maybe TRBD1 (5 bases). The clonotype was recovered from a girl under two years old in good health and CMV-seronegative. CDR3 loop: CAWSVSAGYEQYF. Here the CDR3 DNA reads TGTGCCTGGAGTGTATCCGCAGGGTACGAGCAGTACTTC.